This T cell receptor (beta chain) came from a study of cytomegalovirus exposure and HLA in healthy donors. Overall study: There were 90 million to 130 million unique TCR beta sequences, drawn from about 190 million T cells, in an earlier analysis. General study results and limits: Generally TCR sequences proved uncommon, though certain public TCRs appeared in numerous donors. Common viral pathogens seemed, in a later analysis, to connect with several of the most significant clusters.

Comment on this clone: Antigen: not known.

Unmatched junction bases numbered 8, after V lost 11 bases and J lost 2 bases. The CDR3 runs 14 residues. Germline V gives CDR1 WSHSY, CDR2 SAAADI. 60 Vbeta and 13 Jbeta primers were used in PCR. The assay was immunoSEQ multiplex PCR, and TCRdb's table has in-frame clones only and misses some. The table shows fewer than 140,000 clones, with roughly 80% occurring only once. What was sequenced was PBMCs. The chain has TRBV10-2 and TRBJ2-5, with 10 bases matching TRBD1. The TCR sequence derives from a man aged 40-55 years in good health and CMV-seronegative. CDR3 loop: CAGTVDRGQETQYF. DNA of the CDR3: TGCGCCGGCACGGTGGACAGGGGGCAAGAGACCCAGTACTTC.